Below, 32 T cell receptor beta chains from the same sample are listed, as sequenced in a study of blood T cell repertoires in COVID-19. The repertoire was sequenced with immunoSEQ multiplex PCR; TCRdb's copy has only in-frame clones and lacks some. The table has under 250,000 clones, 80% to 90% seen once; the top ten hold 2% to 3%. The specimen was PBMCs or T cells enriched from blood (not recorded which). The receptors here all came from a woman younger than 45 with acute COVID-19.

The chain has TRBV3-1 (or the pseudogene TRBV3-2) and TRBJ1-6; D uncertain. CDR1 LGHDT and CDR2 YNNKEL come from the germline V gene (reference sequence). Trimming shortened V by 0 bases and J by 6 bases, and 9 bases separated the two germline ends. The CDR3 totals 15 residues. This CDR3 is CASSQDSQVNSPLHF. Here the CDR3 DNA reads TGTGCCAGCAGCCAAGATTCCCAGGTTAATTCACCCCTCCACTTT.

The CDR3 is CASSIEQHTEAFF. As DNA, the CDR3 is TGTGCCAGTAGTATAGAACAGCACACTGAAGCTTTCTTT. The chain couples TRBV19 to TRBJ1-1; D remains unclear. The CDR3 is made up of 13 amino acids. Germline loops: CDR1 LNHDA, CDR2 SQIVND (reference sequence). The V gene lost 0 bases and the J gene lost 3 bases, with 5 bases spanning the gap.

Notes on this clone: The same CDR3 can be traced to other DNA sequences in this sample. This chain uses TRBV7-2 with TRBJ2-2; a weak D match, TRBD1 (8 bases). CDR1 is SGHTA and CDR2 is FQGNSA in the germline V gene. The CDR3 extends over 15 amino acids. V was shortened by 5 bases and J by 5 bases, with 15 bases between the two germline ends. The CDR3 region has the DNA TGTGCCAGCAGCCTGAACAGGGGGGGGACCGGGGAGCTGTTTTTT. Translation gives CASSLNRGGTGELFF.

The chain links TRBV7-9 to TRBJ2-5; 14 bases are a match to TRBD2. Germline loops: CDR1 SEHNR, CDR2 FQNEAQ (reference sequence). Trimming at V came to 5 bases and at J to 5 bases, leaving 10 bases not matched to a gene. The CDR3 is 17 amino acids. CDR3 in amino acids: CASSLLTSGGELETQYF. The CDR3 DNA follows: TGTGCCAGCAGCCTTCTGACTAGCGGGGGGGAGTTGGAGACCCAGTACTTC.

The CDR3 DNA follows: TGTGCCACCAGCAGGAGAGACAGGGAAGTACCCCTCCACTTT. Amino acid sequence: CATSRRDREVPLHF. This chain connects TRBV15 to TRBJ1-6; 7 nucleotides agree with TRBD1. V lost 3 bases to trimming and J lost 12 bases; unmatched junction nucleotides: 8. Germline-derived CDR1 and CDR2 are LNHNV and YYDKDF (reference sequence). The CDR3 contains 14 residues.

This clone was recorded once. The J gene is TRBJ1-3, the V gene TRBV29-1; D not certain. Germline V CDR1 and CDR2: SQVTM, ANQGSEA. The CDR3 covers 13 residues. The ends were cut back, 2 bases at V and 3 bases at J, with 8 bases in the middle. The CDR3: CSVEPQYGNTIYF. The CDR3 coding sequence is TGCAGCGTTGAACCCCAGTATGGAAACACCATATATTTT.

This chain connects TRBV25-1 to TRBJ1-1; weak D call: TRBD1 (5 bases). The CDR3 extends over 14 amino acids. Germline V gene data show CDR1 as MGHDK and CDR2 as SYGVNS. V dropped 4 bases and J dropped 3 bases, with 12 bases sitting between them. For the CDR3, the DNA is TGTGCCAGCAGTGGAAGGGGTGGGGACACTGAAGCTTTCTTT. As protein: CASSGRGGDTEAFF. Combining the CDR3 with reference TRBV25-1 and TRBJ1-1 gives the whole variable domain EADIYQTPRYLVIGTGKKITLECSQTMGHDKMYWYQQDPGMELHLIHYSYGVNSTEKGDLSSESTVSRIRTEHFPLTLESARPSHTSQYLCASSGRGGDTEAFFGQGTRLTVV.

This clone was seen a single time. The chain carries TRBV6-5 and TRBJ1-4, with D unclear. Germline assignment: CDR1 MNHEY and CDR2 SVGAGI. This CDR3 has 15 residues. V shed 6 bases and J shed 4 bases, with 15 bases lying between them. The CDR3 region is CASRPSAAFNEKLFF. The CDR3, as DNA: TGTGCCAGCAGGCCGTCAGCGGCCTTTAATGAAAAACTGTTTTTT.

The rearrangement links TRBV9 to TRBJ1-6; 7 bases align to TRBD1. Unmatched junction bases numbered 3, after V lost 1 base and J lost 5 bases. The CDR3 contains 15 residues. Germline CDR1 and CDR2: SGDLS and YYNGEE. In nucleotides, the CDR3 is TGTGCCAGCAGCGTAACCGGGACAGATAATTCACCCCTCCACTTT. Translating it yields CASSVTGTDNSPLHF.

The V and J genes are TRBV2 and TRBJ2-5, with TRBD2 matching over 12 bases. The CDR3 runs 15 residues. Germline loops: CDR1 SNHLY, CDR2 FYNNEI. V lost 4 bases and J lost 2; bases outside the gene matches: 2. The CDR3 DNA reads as TGTGCCAGCAGTGGACTAGCGGGGGATCAAGAGACCCAGTACTTC. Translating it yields CASSGLAGDQETQYF.

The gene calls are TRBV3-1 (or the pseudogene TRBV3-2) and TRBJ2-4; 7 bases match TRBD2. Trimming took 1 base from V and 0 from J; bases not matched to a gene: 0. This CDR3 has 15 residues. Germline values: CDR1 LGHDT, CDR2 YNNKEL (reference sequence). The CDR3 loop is CASSQGGGAKNIQYF. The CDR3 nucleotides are TGTGCCAGCAGCCAAGGGGGGGGAGCCAAAAACATTCAGTACTTC.

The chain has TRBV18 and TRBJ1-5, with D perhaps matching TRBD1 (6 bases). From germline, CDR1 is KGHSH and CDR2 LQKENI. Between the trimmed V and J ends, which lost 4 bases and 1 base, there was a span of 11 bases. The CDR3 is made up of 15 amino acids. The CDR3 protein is CASSQGQGSNQPQHF. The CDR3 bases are TGTGCCAGCTCACAGGGGCAGGGGAGCAATCAGCCCCAGCATTTT.

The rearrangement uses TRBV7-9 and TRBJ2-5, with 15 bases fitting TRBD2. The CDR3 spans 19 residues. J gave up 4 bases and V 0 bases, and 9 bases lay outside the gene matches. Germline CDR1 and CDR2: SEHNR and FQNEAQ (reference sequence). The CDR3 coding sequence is TGTGCCAGCAGCTTAGCGAGGACTAGCGGGGGGGCCTATATAGAGACCCAGTACTTC. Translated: CASSLARTSGGAYIETQYF.

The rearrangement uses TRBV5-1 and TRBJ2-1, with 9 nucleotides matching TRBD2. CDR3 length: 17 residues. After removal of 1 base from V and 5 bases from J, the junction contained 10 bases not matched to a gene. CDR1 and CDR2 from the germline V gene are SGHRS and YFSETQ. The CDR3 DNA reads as TGCGCCAGCAGCTTGTTGTTAGCGGGGGATGTCGACAATGAGCAGTTCTTC. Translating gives CASSLLLAGDVDNEQFF.

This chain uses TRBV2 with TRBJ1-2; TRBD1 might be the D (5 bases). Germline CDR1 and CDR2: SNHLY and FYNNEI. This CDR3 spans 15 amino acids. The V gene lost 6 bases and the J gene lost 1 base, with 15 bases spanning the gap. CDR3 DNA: TGTGCCAGCAGCCCGGACAAAGTTTTTAACTATGGCTACACCTTC. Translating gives CASSPDKVFNYGYTF.

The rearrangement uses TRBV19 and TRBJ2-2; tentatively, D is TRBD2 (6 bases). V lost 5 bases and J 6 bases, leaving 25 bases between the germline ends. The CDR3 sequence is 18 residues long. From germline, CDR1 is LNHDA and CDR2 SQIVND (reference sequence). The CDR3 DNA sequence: TGTGCCAGTAGTGTGCTGAATTGGGGAGGTGAGCGCGCCGGGGAGCTGTTTTTT. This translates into CASSVLNWGGERAGELFF.

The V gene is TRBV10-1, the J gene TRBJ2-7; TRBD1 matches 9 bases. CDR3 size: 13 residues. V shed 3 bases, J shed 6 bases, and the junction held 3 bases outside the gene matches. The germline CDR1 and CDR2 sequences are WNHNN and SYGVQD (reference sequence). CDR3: CASSEPDRGEQYF. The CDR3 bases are TGCGCCAGCAGTGAACCGGACAGGGGCGAGCAGTACTTC.

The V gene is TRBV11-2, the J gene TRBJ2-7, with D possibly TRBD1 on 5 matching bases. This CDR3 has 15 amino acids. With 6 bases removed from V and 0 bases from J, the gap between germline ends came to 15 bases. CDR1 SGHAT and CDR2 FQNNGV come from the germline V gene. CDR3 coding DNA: TGTGCCAGCAGGAACTTAAGGGGCCCCTCCTACGAGCAGTACTTC. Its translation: CASRNLRGPSYEQYF.

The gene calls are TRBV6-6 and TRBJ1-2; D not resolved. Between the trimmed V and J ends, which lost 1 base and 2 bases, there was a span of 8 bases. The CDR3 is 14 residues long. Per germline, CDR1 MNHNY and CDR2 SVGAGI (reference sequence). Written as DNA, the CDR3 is TGTGCCAGCAGTTACTACATCTCCAACTATGGCTACACCTTC. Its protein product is CASSYYISNYGYTF.

Here the CDR3 reads CASSRGTGPGPAENQPQHF. The CDR3 DNA sequence: TGTGCCAGCAGTCGAGGGACAGGGCCCGGACCCGCGGAGAATCAGCCCCAGCATTTT. The chain uses TRBV7-2 and TRBJ1-5, with 9 bases lining up with TRBD1. J lost 4 bases, V lost 6 bases, and 19 bases had no gene match. The germline V gene has CDR1 SGHTA and CDR2 FQGNSA. CDR3 length equals 19 residues.

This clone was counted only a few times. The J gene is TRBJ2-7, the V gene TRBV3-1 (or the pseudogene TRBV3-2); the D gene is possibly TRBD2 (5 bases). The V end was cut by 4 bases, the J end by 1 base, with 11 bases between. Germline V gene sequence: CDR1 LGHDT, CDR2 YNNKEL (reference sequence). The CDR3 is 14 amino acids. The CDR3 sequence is CASSPAEFSYEQYF. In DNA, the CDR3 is TGTGCCAGCAGCCCAGCGGAATTTTCCTACGAGCAGTACTTC.

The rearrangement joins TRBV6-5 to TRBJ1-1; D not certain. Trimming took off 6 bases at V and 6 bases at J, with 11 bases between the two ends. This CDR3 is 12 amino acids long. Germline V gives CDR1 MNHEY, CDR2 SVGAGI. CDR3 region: CASSREGAEAFF. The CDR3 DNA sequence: TGTGCCAGCAGCCGGGAGGGCGCTGAAGCTTTCTTT.

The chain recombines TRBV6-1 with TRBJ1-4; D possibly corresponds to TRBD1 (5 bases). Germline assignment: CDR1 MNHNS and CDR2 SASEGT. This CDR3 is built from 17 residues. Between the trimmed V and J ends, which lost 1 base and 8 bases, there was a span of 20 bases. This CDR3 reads CASSEEDSPSLGEKLFF. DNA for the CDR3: TGTGCCAGCAGTGAAGAAGACAGCCCATCCCTAGGGGAAAAACTGTTTTTT.

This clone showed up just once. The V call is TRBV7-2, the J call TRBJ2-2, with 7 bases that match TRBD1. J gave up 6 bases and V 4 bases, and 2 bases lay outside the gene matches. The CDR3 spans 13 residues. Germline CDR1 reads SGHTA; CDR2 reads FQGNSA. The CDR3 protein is CASSSQGAGELFF. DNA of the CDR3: TGTGCCAGCAGCTCCCAGGGGGCCGGGGAGCTGTTTTTT.

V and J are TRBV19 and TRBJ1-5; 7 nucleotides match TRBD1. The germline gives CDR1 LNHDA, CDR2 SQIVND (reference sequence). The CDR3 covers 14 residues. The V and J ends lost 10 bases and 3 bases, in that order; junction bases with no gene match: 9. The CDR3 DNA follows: TGTGCCACACGCCGGGACAGTTACAATCAGCCCCAGCATTTT. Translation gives CATRRDSYNQPQHF.

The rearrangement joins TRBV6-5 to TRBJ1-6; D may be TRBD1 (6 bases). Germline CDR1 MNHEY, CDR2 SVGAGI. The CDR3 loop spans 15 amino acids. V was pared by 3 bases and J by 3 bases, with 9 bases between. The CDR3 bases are TGTGCCAGCAGTTATAGGACAGACTATAATTCACCCCTCCACTTT. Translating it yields CASSYRTDYNSPLHF.

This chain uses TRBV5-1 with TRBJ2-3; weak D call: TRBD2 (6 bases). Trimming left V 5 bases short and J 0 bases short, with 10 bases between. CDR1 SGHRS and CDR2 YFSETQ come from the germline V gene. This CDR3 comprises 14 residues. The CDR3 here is CASRGGPSTDTQYF. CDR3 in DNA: TGCGCCAGCAGGGGGGGACCTAGCACAGATACGCAGTATTTT.

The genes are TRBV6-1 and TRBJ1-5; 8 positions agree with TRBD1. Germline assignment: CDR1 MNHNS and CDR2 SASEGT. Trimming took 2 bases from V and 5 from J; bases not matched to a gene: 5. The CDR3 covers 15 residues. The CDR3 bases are TGTGCCAGCAGTGAATACCAGGGGGCCTATCAGCCCCAGCATTTT. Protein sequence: CASSEYQGAYQPQHF.

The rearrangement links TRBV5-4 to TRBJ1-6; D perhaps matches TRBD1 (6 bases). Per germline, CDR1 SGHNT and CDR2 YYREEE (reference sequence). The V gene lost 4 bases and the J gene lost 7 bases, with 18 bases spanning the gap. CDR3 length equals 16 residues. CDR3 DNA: TGTGCCAGCAGCCTAGGGGGGGGAACTCTCAATTCACCCCTCCACTTT. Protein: CASSLGGGTLNSPLHF.

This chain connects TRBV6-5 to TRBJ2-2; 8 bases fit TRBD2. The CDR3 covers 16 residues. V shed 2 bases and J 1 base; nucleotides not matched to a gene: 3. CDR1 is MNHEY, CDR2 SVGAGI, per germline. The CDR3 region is CASSYHGGGNTGELFF. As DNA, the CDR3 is TGTGCCAGCAGTTACCACGGGGGGGGGAACACCGGGGAGCTGTTTTTT.

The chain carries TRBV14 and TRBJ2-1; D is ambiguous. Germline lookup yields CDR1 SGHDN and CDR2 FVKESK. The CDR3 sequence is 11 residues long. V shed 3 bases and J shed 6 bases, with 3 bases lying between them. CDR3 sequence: CASSHFNEQFF. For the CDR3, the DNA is TGTGCCAGCAGCCACTTCAATGAGCAGTTCTTC.

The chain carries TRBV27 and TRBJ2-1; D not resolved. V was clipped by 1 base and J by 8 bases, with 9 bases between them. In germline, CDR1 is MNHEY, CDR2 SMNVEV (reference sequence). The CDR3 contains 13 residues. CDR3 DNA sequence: TGTGCCAGCAGTTTATTTGGAGTTCATGAGCAGTTCTTC. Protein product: CASSLFGVHEQFF.